This TCR beta chain was sequenced during a study of blood T cell repertoires in COVID-19. Study information: Researchers got acute and convalescent COVID-19 samples from the United States, Italy and Spain. PBMCs, B-cell-depleted T cells, or T cells provided the cDNA or gDNA that made up the material.

Germline V gene data show CDR1 as SGHNT and CDR2 as YYREEE (reference sequence). Unmatched junction bases numbered 10, after V lost 2 bases and J lost 5 bases. The CDR3 spans 16 residues. Per the study methods: Estimation of nucleated cell counts was performed using reference gene primer amplification. The method was immunoSEQ multiplex PCR; TCRdb's version includes in-frame clones alone and lacks a portion of them. The D gene and trimming were derived from the DNA, and the V and J assignments and clone size from that table. In the table there are tens of thousands of clones, around 83% of which are singletons.

Specimen: peripheral blood. The chain employs TRBV5-4 and TRBJ2-5; 9 nucleotides agree with TRBD1. This receptor was obtained from a woman aged 55-70 years with acute or convalescent COVID-19. As DNA, the CDR3 is TGTGCCAGCAGCTTTACCGGGACAGGGTGGGGGGAGACCCAGTACTTC. Translation: CASSFTGTGWGETQYF.